The clone carrying this TCR beta chain was detected once. Its target is unknown. The assay was immunoSEQ multiplex PCR, and TCRdb's table has in-frame clones only and misses some. The sample includes 400,000 to 500,000 clones, nearly 90% of them seen just once. Germline CDR1 reads SGDLS; CDR2 reads YYNGEE. The CDR3 consists of 16 residues. Trimming removed 0 bases at V and 6 bases at J, with 17 bases between. As to treatment: around 19 received Ad26.COV2.S at low or high dose, single or two shots; about 5 received placebo; per-sample allocation not given. Specimen acquisition occurred on day 63 following the initial vaccine or placebo injection. The data were obtained in a study of Ad26.COV2.S vaccination and SARS-CoV-2 variants. Study-wide context: The authors gave Ad26.COV2.S intramuscularly, either once or twice 56 days apart. Overall study findings and caveats: Vaccine recipients posted higher spike-specific TCR breadth than their placebo counterparts.

This sequence was found in a person between 18 and 59 years old who received the Ad26.COV2.S COVID-19 vaccine or a placebo. The chain is built from TRBV9 and TRBJ2-3, with D possibly TRBD2 on 6 matching bases. Material: peripheral blood, obtained in a trial of Ad26.COV2.S vaccine versus placebo. This chain's CDR3 is CASSVAGSGSWDTQYF. CDR3 sequence (DNA): TGTGCCAGCAGCGTAGCGGGTAGCGGCTCGTGGGATACGCAGTATTTT. Supplemented by reference TRBV9 and TRBJ2-3, the full variable domain reads DSGVTQTPKHLITATGQRVTLRCSPRSGDLSVYWYQQSLDQGLQFLIQYYNGEERAKGNILERFSAQQFPDLHSELNLSSLELGDSALYFCASSVAGSGSWDTQYFGPGTRLTVL.